The rows below give T cell receptor beta chains drawn from one sample of a study of radiation and T cells in renal cell carcinoma. Method: immunoSEQ multiplex PCR; TCRdb's copy keeps in-frame clones and lacks some. This table has around 180,000 clones, roughly 90% appearing once. Sequenced material: blood, taken from a patient whose treatment included radiotherapy and nephrectomy. The receptor source for this set is a woman aged 50 to 65 with renal cell carcinoma. Both conserved end residues are part of each CDR3.

TRBV7-8	TRBJ1-1	CASTKDRVFSEAFF
TRBV14	TRBJ1-2	CASKGTGAGVIGGYTF
TRBV20-1	TRBJ2-7	CSAGTGYEQYF
TRBV10-3	TRBJ2-2	CAIRDRGRTGELFF
TRBV6-5	TRBJ1-1	CASKMGGQGSAEAFF
TRBV5-6	TRBJ2-7	CASSLLAGTYEQYF
TRBV19	TRBJ1-2	CASSTRTANYGYTF
TRBV7-9	TRBJ2-7	CASTEGVEQYF
TRBV9	TRBJ2-1	CASSLNNEQFF
TRBV9	TRBJ1-6	CASSVGQADSPLHF
TRBV18	TRBJ1-6	CASSPGLNSPLHF
TRBV6-6	TRBJ2-1	CASSSTTSPSGNEQFF
TRBV14	TRBJ1-2	CASSQDSPGVSPYGYTF
TRBV18	TRBJ1-2	CASSPSGDYGYTF
TRBV19	TRBJ1-5	CASSTPLGQGSNQPQHF
TRBV29-1	TRBJ1-2	CSVEDLTDGYTF
TRBV19	TRBJ1-2	CASSLGQALNYGYTF
TRBV5-1	TRBJ1-5	CASSLDGQRQPQHF
TRBV2	TRBJ1-2	CASSDDGQGNYGYTF
TRBV29-1	TRBJ2-3	CSVGPSVSTDTQYF